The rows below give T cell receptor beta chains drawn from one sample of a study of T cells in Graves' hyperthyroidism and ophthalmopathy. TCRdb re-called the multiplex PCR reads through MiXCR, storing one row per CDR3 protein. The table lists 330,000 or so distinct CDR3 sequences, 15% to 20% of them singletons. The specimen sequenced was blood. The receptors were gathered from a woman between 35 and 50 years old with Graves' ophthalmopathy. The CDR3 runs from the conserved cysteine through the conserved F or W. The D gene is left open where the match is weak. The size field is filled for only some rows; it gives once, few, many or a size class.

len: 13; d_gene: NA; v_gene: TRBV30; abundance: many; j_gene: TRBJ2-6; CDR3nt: TGTGCCTTCCGGCTCTCTGGGGCCAACGTCCTGACTTTC; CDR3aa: CAFRLSGANVLTF
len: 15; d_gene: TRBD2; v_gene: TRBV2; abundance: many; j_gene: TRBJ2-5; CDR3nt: TGTGCCAGCAGCGCCGTACTAGCGTACCAAGAGACCCAGTACTTC; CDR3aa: CASSAVLAYQETQYF
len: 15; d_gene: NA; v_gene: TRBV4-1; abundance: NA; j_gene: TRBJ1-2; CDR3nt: TGCGCCAGCAGCCCCTCCAACAGGGATCTCTATGGCTACACCTTC; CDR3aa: CASSPSNRDLYGYTF
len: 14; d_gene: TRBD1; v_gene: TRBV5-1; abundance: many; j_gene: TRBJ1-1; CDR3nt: TGCGCCAGCAACCAAGGGGGCACCAACACTGAAGCTTTCTTT; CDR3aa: CASNQGGTNTEAFF
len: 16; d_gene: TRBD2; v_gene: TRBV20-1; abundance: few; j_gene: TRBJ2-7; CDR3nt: TGCAGTGCGACAGCCAGCGGACTAGCGGGAGCCTACGAGCAGTACTTC; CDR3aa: CSATASGLAGAYEQYF
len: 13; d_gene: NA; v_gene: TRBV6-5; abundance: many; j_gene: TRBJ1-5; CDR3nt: TGTGCCAGCAGGCCATCCCCCCCTGGGCCCCAGCATTTT; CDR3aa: CASRPSPPGPQHF
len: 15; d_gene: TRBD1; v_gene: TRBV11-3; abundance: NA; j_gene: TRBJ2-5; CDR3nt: TGTGCCAGCAGCTTCGCGACAGGGGGAGTAGAGACCCAGTACTTC; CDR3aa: CASSFATGGVETQYF
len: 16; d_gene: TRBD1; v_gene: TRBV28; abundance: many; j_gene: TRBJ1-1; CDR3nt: TGTGCCAGCACGATGACAGGGGCCACTACTAATCTAGGAGCTTTCTTT; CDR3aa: CASTMTGATTNLGAFF
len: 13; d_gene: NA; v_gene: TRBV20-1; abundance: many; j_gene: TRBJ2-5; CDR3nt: TGCAGTGCTAGACAGTGGACCCAAGAGACCCAGTACTTC; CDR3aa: CSARQWTQETQYF
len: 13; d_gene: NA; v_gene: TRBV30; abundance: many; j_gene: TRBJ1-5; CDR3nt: TGTGCCTGGAGTGTTAACAGAGATCAGCCCCAGCATTTT; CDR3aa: CAWSVNRDQPQHF
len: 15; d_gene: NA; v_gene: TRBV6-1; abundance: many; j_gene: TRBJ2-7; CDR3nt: TGTGCCAGCAGTGAAGGACGGGGACGGACCTACGAGCAGTACTTC; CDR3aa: CASSEGRGRTYEQYF
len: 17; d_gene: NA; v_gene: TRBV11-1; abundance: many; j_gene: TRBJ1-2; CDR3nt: TGTGCCAGCAGCTTAGGGGTTGGATTGCAGGAGGGCTATGGCTACACCTTC; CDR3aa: CASSLGVGLQEGYGYTF